The 32 T cell receptor beta chains presented below share a single source sample, sequenced in a study of T cells in Graves' hyperthyroidism and ophthalmopathy. Regions amplified from RNA transcripts were the TCR beta CDR3 regions. First-round RT-PCR with HTBI primers amplified the TCR CDR3 region. From the multiplex PCR reads, TCRdb called clonotypes with MiXCR, one entry per CDR3 protein. The sample holds fewer than 500,000 distinct CDR3 sequences, roughly 14% seen once. The specimen was blood. Source of these receptors: a man younger than 30 with Graves' ophthalmopathy.

The table lists this clonotype with many counts. J is TRBJ2-1 and V is TRBV5-4, with 10 bases that match TRBD1. Germline V gene lookup returns CDR1 SGHNT and CDR2 YYREEE (reference sequence). CDR3 length: 16 residues. J gave up 5 bases and V 3 bases, and 8 bases lay outside the gene matches. CDR3 sequence (DNA): TGTGCCAGCAGCTGGGGGGCCGGGACAGGGGACAATGAGCAGTTCTTC. Its protein product is CASSWGAGTGDNEQFF.

This clonotype showed up many times. The chain is built from TRBV2 and TRBJ2-7, with unresolved D. This CDR3 has 11 residues. Germline V CDR1 and CDR2: SNHLY, FYNNEI. The germline V and J ends were trimmed by 10 bases and 4 bases, with 11 bases remaining between them. The CDR3 bases are TGTGCCACCTATCAAGGGTACGAGCAGTACTTC. Protein product: CATYQGYEQYF.

The chain uses TRBV5-1 and TRBJ2-5; D ambiguous. CDR3 length equals 13 residues. Deletions cut 0 bases from V and 5 bases from J, with 8 bases between. Germline-derived CDR1 and CDR2 are SGHRS and YFSETQ. CDR3 in amino acids: CASSLDLVETQYF. CDR3 bases: TGCGCCAGCAGCTTGGACCTCGTTGAGACCCAGTACTTC.

This clonotype appeared many times. The J gene is TRBJ1-2, the V gene TRBV18; D not resolved. Germline-derived CDR1 and CDR2 are KGHSH and LQKENI. The CDR3 consists of 16 residues. V was cut by 3 bases and J by 4 bases, with 18 bases left in between. This CDR3 reads CASSPAFGGGVYGYTF. DNA for the CDR3: TGTGCCAGCTCACCGGCATTTGGCGGTGGGGTCTATGGCTACACCTTC.

The sample holds many counts of this clonotype. This chain joins TRBV5-1 and TRBJ1-5; perhaps TRBD1 as D (5 bases). The ends were cut back, 4 bases at V and 4 bases at J, with 12 bases in the middle. The CDR3 loop spans 14 amino acids. Looked up from germline, CDR1 is SGHRS and CDR2 is YFSETQ. The CDR3 sequence is CASSPNSGNQPQHF. In DNA, the CDR3 is TGCGCCAGCAGCCCAAATTCAGGGAATCAGCCCCAGCATTTT. The whole variable domain, filled in from reference TRBV5-1 and TRBJ1-5, reads KAGVTQTPRYLIKTRGQQVTLSCSPISGHRSVSWYQQTPGQGLQFLFEYFSETQRNKGNFPGRFSGRQFSNSRSEMNVSTLELGDSALYLCASSPNSGNQPQHFGDGTRLSIL.

The V gene is TRBV4-1, the J gene TRBJ2-3, with D perhaps matching TRBD1 (6 bases). Germline CDR1 MGHRA, CDR2 YSYEKL. The CDR3 runs to 14 residues. V lost 8 bases to trimming and J lost 4 bases, with 16 bases between them. The CDR3 region is CASSYRAGSDTQYF. The CDR3 DNA sequence: TGCGCCAGCTCTTACAGGGCGGGTTCAGATACGCAGTATTTT.

This chain connects TRBV19 to TRBJ2-5, with D tentatively TRBD1 (6 bases). Deletions cut 7 bases from V and 3 bases from J, with 12 bases between. Germline V gives CDR1 LNHDA, CDR2 SQIVND (reference sequence). This CDR3 spans 13 amino acids. CDR3 sequence reads: CASKRAGEETQYF. Written as DNA, the CDR3 is TGTGCCAGTAAGAGGGCAGGGGAAGAGACCCAGTACTTC.

This clonotype was counted ten times or more. The rearrangement links TRBV12-3 or TRBV12-4 to TRBJ1-6; D may be TRBD1 (6 bases). V was clipped by 5 bases and J by 5 bases, with 13 bases between them. CDR3 size: 15 residues. CDR3 amino acids: CASSKDRTNNSPLHF. The CDR3 DNA reads as TGTGCCAGCAGTAAAGACAGGACCAATAATTCACCCCTCCACTTT.

This clonotype was seen more than once but under ten times. The chain joins TRBV10-3 to TRBJ2-1; 8 nucleotides match TRBD2. Germline V gene sequence: CDR1 ENHRY, CDR2 SYGVKD. The J segment lost 8 bases and the V segment lost 11 bases, leaving 8 bases of the junction unmatched. This CDR3 is built from 12 residues. CDR3 sequence reads: CAVLGTRDEQFF. The DNA of the CDR3 is TGTGCCGTCCTAGGGACTAGGGATGAGCAGTTCTTC.

At least ten counts were recorded for this clonotype. The chain links TRBV6-1 to TRBJ2-6; the match to TRBD2 covers 9 bases. CDR3 length: 17 amino acids. Germline CDR1 MNHNS, CDR2 SASEGT. J was trimmed by 0 bases and V by 3 bases; bases with no gene match: 3. CDR3 sequence: CASSELAGHSGANVLTF. The CDR3 DNA sequence: TGTGCCAGCAGTGAGCTAGCGGGACACTCTGGGGCCAACGTCCTGACTTTC.

Turning to this clonotype: The junction does not match germline at one end; this may be a read error. The CDR3 coding sequence is TGTGCCAGCAGCCTTGGGGGTCAGCCCCGGCATTTT. It encodes CASSLGGQPRHF. The chain recombines TRBV27 with TRBJ1-5; maybe TRBD1 (5 bases). Germline V gene data show CDR1 as MNHEY and CDR2 as SMNVEV (reference sequence). The CDR3 is 12 residues long.

This clonotype showed up many times. V usage is TRBV27 and J usage is TRBJ2-7, with 7 bases fitting TRBD1. After removal of 2 bases from V and 1 base from J, the junction contained 5 bases not matched to a gene. Germline CDR1 and CDR2: MNHEY and SMNVEV (reference sequence). The CDR3 loop spans 15 amino acids. The CDR3 here is CASSLRQGVSYEQYF. The CDR3 DNA is TGTGCCAGCAGTTTAAGACAGGGTGTTTCCTACGAGCAGTACTTC.

At least ten counts were recorded for this clonotype. The J gene is TRBJ2-7, the V gene TRBV20-1; TRBD1 might be the D (6 bases). The CDR3 contains 12 residues. Looked up from germline, CDR1 is DFQATT and CDR2 is SNEGSKA (reference sequence). The V end was cut by 3 bases, the J end by 2 bases, with 8 bases between. The chain's CDR3 is CSARQGTYEQYF. Written as DNA, the CDR3 is TGCAGTGCTAGGCAGGGGACCTACGAGCAGTACTTC.

The rearrangement uses TRBV5-6 and TRBJ2-2; D gene unclear. CDR3 length: 15 amino acids. CDR1 and CDR2 (germline): SGHDT, YYEEEE. V gave up 1 base and J gave up 6 bases, with 13 bases separating them. CDR3 nucleotide sequence: TGTGCCAGCAGCTTGTCTTTACAAGGCCCCGGGGAGCTGTTTTTT. Translated, it gives CASSLSLQGPGELFF.

There are many counts of this clonotype. This sequence joins TRBV6-2 or TRBV6-3 and TRBJ2-1; 10 bases fit TRBD1. Germline assignment: CDR1 MNHEY and CDR2 SVGEGT. The CDR3 spans 16 residues. Germline trimming cut 6 bases from V and 5 bases from J; bases unmatched to any gene: 10. CDR3 coding DNA: TGTGCCAGCAGGACCTACTGGGACAGGGGTCACAATGAGCAGTTCTTC. Translated, it gives CASRTYWDRGHNEQFF.

As for this clonotype: One base away lies a much larger clone, so this may be a sequencing read error. The chain has TRBV18 and TRBJ1-1, with a weak D call TRBD1 (5 bases). Trimming left V 5 bases short and J 3 bases short, with 10 bases between. Looked up from germline, CDR1 is KGHSH and CDR2 is LQKENI. The CDR3 contains 13 residues. The CDR3 sequence: CASSCREDTEAFF. The CDR3 bases are TGTGCCAGCTCATGCAGGGAGGACACTGAAGCTTTCTTT.

This clonotype was observed many times. The chain employs TRBV30 and TRBJ1-2, with 8 bases that match TRBD1. The CDR3 runs 14 residues. Trimming cost V 1 base and J 2 bases; bases outside gene matches: 3. Looked up from germline, CDR1 is GTSNPN and CDR2 is SVGIG (reference sequence). In nucleotides, the CDR3 is TGTGCCTGGAGTGGGGCAGGGGGCAACTATGGCTACACCTTC. Protein product: CAWSGAGGNYGYTF.

Of note for this clonotype: This may be a read error, as it is one base from a much larger clone. This chain joins TRBV20-1 and TRBJ2-1, with 7 nucleotides matching TRBD2. Losses at the gene ends were 4 bases for V and 0 bases for J; bases not matched to a gene: 6. Germline V gene lookup returns CDR1 DFQATT and CDR2 SNEGSKA (reference sequence). This CDR3 has 15 residues. The CDR3 DNA reads as TGCAGTGCTATGAGAGGCGGGAGCTCCTACAATGAGCAGTTCTTC. Its protein product is CSAMRGGSSYNEQFF.

This clonotype was found many times. V and J are TRBV20-1 and TRBJ2-2; 16 nucleotides agree with TRBD2. The CDR3 loop spans 17 amino acids. The germline gives CDR1 DFQATT, CDR2 SNEGSKA (reference sequence). Trimming removed 0 bases from V and 7 bases from J; junction bases left unmatched: 5. The CDR3 DNA reads TGCAGTGCTAGAGATCTGGGACTAGCGGGAGGGAACGGGGAGCTGTTTTTT. Amino acid sequence: CSARDLGLAGGNGELFF.

This clonotype was seen at least ten times. Compared with germline, one end of the junction differs, possibly owing to a read error. The CDR3 reads CAIGDPPHSYNEQFF. As DNA, the CDR3 is TGTGCCATCGGTGACCCCCCGCATTCCTACAATGAGCAGTTCTTC. The genes are TRBV10-3 and TRBJ2-1; no definite D call. Germline loops: CDR1 ENHRY, CDR2 SYGVKD. The CDR3 sequence is 15 residues long.

In this sample, this clonotype turned up many times. The rearrangement uses TRBV28 and TRBJ2-1; the D gene is possibly TRBD2 (6 bases). Germline V CDR1 and CDR2: MDHEN, SYDVKM. This CDR3 has 15 residues. V lost 8 bases and J 5 bases, leaving 19 bases between the germline ends. The CDR3 here is CASGRGSGYNNEQFF. The CDR3 coding sequence is TGTGCCAGCGGCCGGGGTAGCGGTTATAACAATGAGCAGTTCTTC.

This clonotype was recorded many times. CDR3 region: CASSPQLALVNEQFF. The CDR3 DNA reads as TGTGCCAGCAGCCCCCAGTTGGCCCTAGTCAATGAGCAGTTCTTC. The chain is built from TRBV7-9 and TRBJ2-1; D remains ambiguous. Germline assignment: CDR1 SEHNR and CDR2 FQNEAQ (reference sequence). This CDR3 contains 15 residues. V lost 5 bases and J 6 bases, leaving 17 bases between the germline ends.

This clonotype appeared many times. The CDR3 bases are TGTGCCAGCATCCCGTGGGGCGGGGACGGCTACACCTTC. It yields the protein CASIPWGGDGYTF. The genes are TRBV11-2 and TRBJ1-2, with D perhaps TRBD1 (5 bases). This CDR3 has 13 residues. The germline V gene has CDR1 SGHAT and CDR2 FQNNGV. V shed 7 bases and J shed 8 bases, with 17 bases lying between them.

This clonotype showed up many times. This chain uses TRBV24-1 with TRBJ2-2; 7 nucleotides align to TRBD1. Germline V lookup: CDR1 KGHDR, CDR2 SFDVKD. V dropped 9 bases and J dropped 5; count of bases not matched to a gene: 8. The CDR3 covers 14 residues. CDR3 nucleotides: TGTGCCACCGAGGACAGGCCGGGGACCGGGGAGCTGTTTTTT. It codes for CATEDRPGTGELFF.

The rearrangement joins TRBV6-5 to TRBJ2-7; a weak D match, TRBD1 (6 bases). With 0 bases removed from V and 4 bases from J, the gap between germline ends came to 13 bases. Germline CDR1 and CDR2: MNHEY and SVGAGI. The CDR3 consists of 15 residues. The CDR3, as DNA: TGTGCCAGCAGTTACTCGGGACACAGCCTTTACGAGCAGTACTTC. It encodes CASSYSGHSLYEQYF.

This clonotype has a handful of counts. The V gene is TRBV3-1, the J gene TRBJ2-1, with 9 bases fitting TRBD2. CDR1 and CDR2 from the germline V gene are LGHDT and YNNKEL (reference sequence). This CDR3 has 19 residues. With V trimmed by 1 base and J by 0 bases, 10 bases remained unmatched. The CDR3 nucleotides read TGTGCCAGCAGCCAAGTGGTTAGCGGGGGAAAAAGCTCCTACAATGAGCAGTTCTTC. It yields the protein CASSQVVSGGKSSYNEQFF.

This clonotype was detected ten times or more. DNA of the CDR3: TGTGCCAGCACCTTCAGGGCTTTATATGGCTACACCTTC. This sequence encodes CASTFRALYGYTF. V gene TRBV2 combines with J gene TRBJ1-2; D might be TRBD1 (5 bases). The germline V gene encodes CDR1 SNHLY and CDR2 FYNNEI. The CDR3 runs to 13 residues. The germline V and J ends were trimmed by 7 bases and 5 bases, with 14 bases remaining between them.

This clonotype was counted ten times or more. The chain has TRBV5-1 and TRBJ2-1; D might be TRBD2 (5 bases). The CDR3 contains 14 residues. Trimming took off 4 bases at V and 0 bases at J, with 8 bases between the two ends. Germline loops: CDR1 SGHRS, CDR2 YFSETQ. CDR3 residues: CASSEGLSYNEQFF. CDR3 in DNA: TGCGCCAGCAGCGAGGGTCTCTCCTACAATGAGCAGTTCTTC.

This clonotype was observed at least ten times. The chain joins TRBV7-8 to TRBJ2-1, with D perhaps matching TRBD2 (6 bases). CDR3 length: 15 amino acids. Germline V lookup: CDR1 SGHVS, CDR2 FQNEAQ. Trimming took 1 base from V and 5 from J, leaving 12 bases between them. The CDR3 nucleotides are TGTGCCAGCAGCTTAGGATTTGGCGGGAACAATGAGCAGTTCTTC. Residues: CASSLGFGGNNEQFF.

This clonotype was recorded many times. The chain combines TRBV6-2 or TRBV6-3 with TRBJ2-3, with D possibly matching TRBD1 (5 bases). Germline CDR1 is MNHEY and CDR2 is SVGEGT. The V end was cut by 5 bases, the J end by 4 bases, with 10 bases between. The CDR3 is made up of 13 amino acids. Here the CDR3 DNA reads TGTGCCAGCAGTGACCGACAGCCAGATACGCAGTATTTT. The encoded protein is CASSDRQPDTQYF.

The table lists this clonotype with many counts. The chain recombines TRBV12-3 or TRBV12-4 with TRBJ1-5; D remains unclear. CDR3 length: 13 residues. V lost 6 bases to trimming and J lost 7 bases, with 13 bases between them. The CDR3 loop reads CASSRGFSQPQHF. CDR3 nucleotide sequence: TGTGCCAGCAGCCGGGGATTCTCACAGCCCCAGCATTTT.

This clonotype was detected only once. The chain is built from TRBV19 and TRBJ1-5; tentative D call: TRBD1 (6 bases). CDR1 is LNHDA and CDR2 is SQIVND in the germline V gene (reference sequence). The germline V and J ends were trimmed by 3 bases and 4 bases, with 13 bases remaining between them. CDR3 length: 15 residues. The CDR3 DNA follows: TGTGCCAGTAGTATGTTTGACAGGCCGAATCAGCCCCAGCATTTT. This translates into CASSMFDRPNQPQHF. The complete variable domain, with remaining parts taken from reference TRBV19 and TRBJ1-5, reads DGGITQSPKYLFRKEGQNVTLSCEQNLNHDAMYWYRQDPGQGLRLIYYSQIVNDFQKGDIAEGYSVSREKKESFPLTVTSAQKNPTAFYLCASSMFDRPNQPQHFGDGTRLSIL.